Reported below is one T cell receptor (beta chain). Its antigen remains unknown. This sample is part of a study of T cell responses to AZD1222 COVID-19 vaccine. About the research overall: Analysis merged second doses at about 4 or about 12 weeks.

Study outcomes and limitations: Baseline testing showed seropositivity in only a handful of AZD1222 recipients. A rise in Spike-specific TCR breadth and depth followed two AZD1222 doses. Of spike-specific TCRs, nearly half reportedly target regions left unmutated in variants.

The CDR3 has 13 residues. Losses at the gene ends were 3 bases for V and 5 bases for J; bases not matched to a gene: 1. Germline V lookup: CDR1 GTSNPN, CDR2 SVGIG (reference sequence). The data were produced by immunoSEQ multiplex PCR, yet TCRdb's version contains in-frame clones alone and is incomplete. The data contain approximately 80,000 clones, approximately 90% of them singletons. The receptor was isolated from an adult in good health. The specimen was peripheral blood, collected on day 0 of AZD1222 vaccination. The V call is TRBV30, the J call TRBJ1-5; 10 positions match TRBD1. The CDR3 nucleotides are TGTGCCTGGAGGGGACAGGGGTATCAGCCCCAGCATTTT. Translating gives CAWRGQGYQPQHF.